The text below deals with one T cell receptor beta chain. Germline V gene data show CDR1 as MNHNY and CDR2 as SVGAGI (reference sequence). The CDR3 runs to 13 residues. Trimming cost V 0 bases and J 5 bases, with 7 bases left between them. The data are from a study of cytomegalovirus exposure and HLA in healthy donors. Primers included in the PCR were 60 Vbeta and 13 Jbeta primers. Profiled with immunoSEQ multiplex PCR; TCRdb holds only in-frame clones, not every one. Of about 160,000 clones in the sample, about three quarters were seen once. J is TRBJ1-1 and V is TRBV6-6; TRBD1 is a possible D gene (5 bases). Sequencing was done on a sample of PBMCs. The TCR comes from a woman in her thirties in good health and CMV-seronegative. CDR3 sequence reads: CASSYSPGTEAFF. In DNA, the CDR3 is TGTGCCAGCAGTTACTCTCCAGGGACTGAAGCTTTCTTT.